The 9 T cell receptor beta chains below come from one sample, sequenced in a study of cytomegalovirus exposure and HLA in healthy donors. 13 Jbeta primers and 60 Vbeta primers were used for the PCR. Assay: immunoSEQ multiplex PCR; the TCRdb copy retains only in-frame clones and omits some. Of some 200,000 clones in the sample, about 70% were seen once. The sequenced material came from PBMCs. These receptors were obtained from a man in his forties in good health and CMV-seropositive.

This chain uses TRBV27 with TRBJ2-7, with 7 bases aligning to TRBD1. The germline CDR1 and CDR2 sequences are MNHEY and SMNVEV (reference sequence). The CDR3 contains 16 residues. V was pared by 0 bases and J by 0 bases, with 5 bases of the junction left unmatched. CDR3 protein: CASSLSGQRSSYEQYF. Here the CDR3 DNA reads TGTGCCAGCAGTTTATCGGGACAGCGGAGCTCCTACGAGCAGTACTTC.

The V gene is TRBV9, the J gene TRBJ2-3; no clear D gene. The CDR3 sequence is 13 residues long. Per germline, CDR1 SGDLS and CDR2 YYNGEE. The V end lost 4 bases, the J end lost 6 bases, and 12 bases lay between the germline ends. Here the CDR3 DNA reads TGTGCCAGCAGCTCAGACGAGGCGGATACGCAGTATTTT. Protein: CASSSDEADTQYF.

The chain has TRBV7-2 and TRBJ1-5; 7 bases are shared with TRBD1. CDR1 and CDR2 from the germline V gene are SGHTA and FQGNSA. J lost 2 bases, V lost 5 bases, and 9 bases had no gene match. The CDR3 has 16 residues. The CDR3: CASSHATGPGNQPQHF. DNA of the CDR3: TGTGCCAGCAGCCACGCGACAGGGCCGGGCAATCAGCCCCAGCATTTT.

The chain is built from TRBV11-1 and TRBJ2-1; possibly TRBD2 for D (6 bases). Germline CDR1 reads SGHAT; CDR2 reads FQDESV (reference sequence). Trimming stripped 1 base from V and 6 bases from J, with 7 bases between. This CDR3 has 13 amino acids. This CDR3 is CASSLGTINEQFF. The DNA of the CDR3 is TGTGCCAGCAGCTTAGGGACTATCAATGAGCAGTTCTTC. Variable domain in full (rest from reference TRBV11-1 and TRBJ2-1): EAEVAQSPRYKITEKSQAVAFWCDPISGHATLYWYRQILGQGPELLVQFQDESVVDDSQLPKDRFSAERLKGVDSTLKIQPAELGDSAMYLCASSLGTINEQFFGPGTRLTVL.

The chain uses TRBV29-1 and TRBJ1-1; 8 nucleotides match TRBD1. The V gene's germline CDR1 is SQVTM and CDR2 ANQGSEA. The CDR3 length is 15 residues. The CDR3 protein is CSALRGQDRVTEAFF. In nucleotides, the CDR3 is TGCAGTGCTCTCAGGGGACAGGATAGGGTAACTGAAGCTTTCTTT.

The V call is TRBV7-2, the J call TRBJ2-7; unclear D gene. Trimming removed 4 bases from V and 7 bases from J, with 14 bases in between. Germline-derived CDR1 and CDR2 are SGHTA and FQGNSA. The CDR3 loop spans 13 amino acids. This CDR3 is CASSSLGSREQYF. The CDR3 DNA reads as TGTGCCAGCAGCTCCCTAGGTTCTCGGGAGCAGTACTTC.

The chain is built from TRBV5-1 and TRBJ2-3, with 8 bases identical to TRBD2. The CDR3 runs 17 residues. V shed 2 bases, J shed 0 bases, and the junction held 8 bases outside the gene matches. Per germline, CDR1 SGHRS and CDR2 YFSETQ. The CDR3 DNA reads as TGCGCCAGCAGCTTCCTCCCCGGGGGGGCTAGCACAGATACGCAGTATTTT. Protein sequence: CASSFLPGGASTDTQYF.

The chain employs TRBV27 and TRBJ2-2, with a possible D match to TRBD1 (6 bases). Between the trimmed V and J ends, which lost 2 bases and 6 bases, there was a span of 16 bases. Per the germline V gene, CDR1 is MNHEY and CDR2 is SMNVEV (reference sequence). The CDR3 contains 16 residues. CDR3 nucleotide sequence: TGTGCCAGCAGTTTAGCGAGCACGTACAGGGCCGGGGAGCTGTTTTTT. Encoded protein: CASSLASTYRAGELFF.

This chain links TRBV4-3 with TRBJ2-7, with 11 bases matching TRBD2. V shed 4 bases, J shed 5 bases, and the junction held 7 bases outside the gene matches. The CDR3 runs 15 residues. The germline V gene has CDR1 LGHNA and CDR2 YSLEER. The CDR3 nucleotides are TGCGCCAGCAGCCGGTTTAGCGGGGGGGCCGACGAGCAGTACTTC. It encodes CASSRFSGGADEQYF.